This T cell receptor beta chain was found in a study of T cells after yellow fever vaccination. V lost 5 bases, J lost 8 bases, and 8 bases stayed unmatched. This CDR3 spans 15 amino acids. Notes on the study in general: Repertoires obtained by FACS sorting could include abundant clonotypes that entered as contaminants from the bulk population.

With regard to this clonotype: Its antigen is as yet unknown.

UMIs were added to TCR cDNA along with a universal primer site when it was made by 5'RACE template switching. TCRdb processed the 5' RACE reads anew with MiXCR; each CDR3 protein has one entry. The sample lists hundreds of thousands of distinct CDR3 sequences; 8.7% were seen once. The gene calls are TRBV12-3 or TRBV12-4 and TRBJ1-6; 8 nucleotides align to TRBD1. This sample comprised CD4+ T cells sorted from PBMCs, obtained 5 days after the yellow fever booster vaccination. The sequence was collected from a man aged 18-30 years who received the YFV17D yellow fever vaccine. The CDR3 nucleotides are TGTGCCAGCAGTCAGGACAGGGCCACCGATTCACCCCTCCACTTT. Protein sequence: CASSQDRATDSPLHF.